This T cell receptor beta chain is from a study of shared clonotypes between healthy human individuals. The germline V gene has CDR1 SGHRS and CDR2 YFSETQ. V dropped 4 bases and J dropped 0 bases, with 8 bases sitting between them. The CDR3 is made up of 14 amino acids. The table came from immunoSEQ multiplex PCR; TCRdb's copy has only in-frame clones and leaves some out. The data hold millions of clones, with approximately 93% observed a single time. The material sequenced was naive CD4+ T cells from PBMCs. Regarding subset: CD45RA+ positively selected. This TCR was sampled from a man in his late teens or twenties in good health. Some clones in this sample may be carry-over from other donors' samples. This chain connects TRBV5-1 to TRBJ1-3, with no clear D. The CDR3 here is CASSPDVSGNTIYF. The CDR3 nucleotides read TGCGCCAGCAGCCCGGACGTCTCTGGAAACACCATATATTTT. Supplemented by reference TRBV5-1 and TRBJ1-3, the full variable domain reads KAGVTQTPRYLIKTRGQQVTLSCSPISGHRSVSWYQQTPGQGLQFLFEYFSETQRNKGNFPGRFSGRQFSNSRSEMNVSTLELGDSALYLCASSPDVSGNTIYFGEGSWLTVV.